These 5 T cell receptor beta chains came from one sample sequenced in a study of T-cell reconstitution after alpha-beta-depleted transplantation in children. As it was prepared, the TCRbeta library received unique molecular identifiers. Each CDR3 protein gets one entry after TCRdb re-called the PCR reads with MiXCR. The table includes 600,000 to 700,000 distinct CDR3 sequences, around 13% detected once. The sample consisted of PBMCs, taken before TCRalphabeta/CD19-depleted stem cell transplant. The receptor set was obtained from a girl aged 2 to 10 with congenital amegakaryocytic thrombocytopenia, due to receive a stem cell transplant.

This clonotype appeared a single time. The chain is built from TRBV18 and TRBJ2-7; D unclear. Trimming cost V 1 base and J 1 base, with 11 bases left between them. The CDR3 has 15 amino acids. Germline-derived CDR1 and CDR2 are KGHSH and LQKENI. The CDR3 sequence is CASSPQDGVSYEQYF. The CDR3, as DNA: TGTGCCAGCTCACCACAGGACGGAGTTTCCTACGAGCAGTACTTC.

There are a few counts of this clonotype. This chain connects TRBV14 to TRBJ2-2; no clear D. V was shortened by 2 bases and J by 3 bases, with 7 bases between the two germline ends. The CDR3 length is 14 residues. Germline loops: CDR1 SGHDN, CDR2 FVKESK. DNA of the CDR3: TGTGCCAGCAGCCAATCCCGGCACACCGGGGAGCTGTTTTTT. It translates to CASSQSRHTGELFF. Full variable domain (outside the CDR3, taken from reference TRBV14 and TRBJ2-2): EAGVTQFPSHSVIEKGQTVTLRCDPISGHDNLYWYRRVMGKEIKFLLHFVKESKQDESGMPNNRFLAERTGGTYSTLKVQPAELEDSGVYFCASSQSRHTGELFFGEGSRLTVL.

This clonotype was observed a handful of times. The V call is TRBV11-1, the J call TRBJ2-5; 9 bases line up with TRBD2. This CDR3 region has 19 residues. V trimming: 1 base; J trimming: 5 bases; junction bases outside the gene matches: 17. In germline, CDR1 is SGHAT, CDR2 FQDESV (reference sequence). CDR3 bases: TGTGCCAGCAGCTTAGGTCGGCGGGAGGGCCAAGGTTTCGGTGAGACCCAGTACTTC. Translation: CASSLGRREGQGFGETQYF.

In its sample, this clonotype was seen many times. The chain recombines TRBV20-1 with TRBJ1-4; D unresolved. This CDR3 is 16 amino acids long. Germline-derived CDR1 and CDR2 are DFQATT and SNEGSKA (reference sequence). V lost 0 bases and J lost 8, with 19 bases in between. The CDR3 region has the DNA TGCAGTGCTAGAGATCCCTCCCGCGGGGATTTCGAAAAACTGTTTTTT. Encoded protein: CSARDPSRGDFEKLFF.

Many counts were recorded for this clonotype. This chain connects TRBV29-1 to TRBJ2-1, with TRBD1 identical over 8 bases. Germline-derived CDR1 and CDR2 are SQVTM and ANQGSEA. V gave up 3 bases and J gave up 4 bases; unmatched junction bases: 11. The CDR3 runs to 16 residues. For the CDR3, the DNA is TGCAGCGTTGATCGTCCAGACAGGGGACCATACAATGAGCAGTTCTTC. Encoded protein: CSVDRPDRGPYNEQFF.